This TCR beta chain was identified during a study of blood T cell repertoires in COVID-19. At the level of the study: Acute-phase and convalescent COVID-19 samples originated in the United States, Italy and Spain.

Trimming at V came to 4 bases and at J to 5 bases, leaving 8 bases not matched to a gene. Germline V gene lookup returns CDR1 SGHTS and CDR2 YDEGEE. This CDR3 comprises 15 residues. As handled by the study authors: Nucleated cell counts were estimated from reference gene primer amplification. Generated by immunoSEQ multiplex PCR, the TCRdb table keeps only in-frame clones and is missing some. V, J and clone size are those of that table, while D and trimming were read from the DNA. The data contain over 35,000 clones, around 90% of them singletons. The genes are TRBV5-8 and TRBJ1-4; 7 bases fit TRBD1. This clonotype was sampled from a man aged 65 to 79 with active COVID-19. The source material was peripheral blood. CDR3 nucleotide sequence: TGTGCCAGCAGCCCTCGACAGGGAACGAATGAAAAACTGTTTTTT. As protein: CASSPRQGTNEKLFF.